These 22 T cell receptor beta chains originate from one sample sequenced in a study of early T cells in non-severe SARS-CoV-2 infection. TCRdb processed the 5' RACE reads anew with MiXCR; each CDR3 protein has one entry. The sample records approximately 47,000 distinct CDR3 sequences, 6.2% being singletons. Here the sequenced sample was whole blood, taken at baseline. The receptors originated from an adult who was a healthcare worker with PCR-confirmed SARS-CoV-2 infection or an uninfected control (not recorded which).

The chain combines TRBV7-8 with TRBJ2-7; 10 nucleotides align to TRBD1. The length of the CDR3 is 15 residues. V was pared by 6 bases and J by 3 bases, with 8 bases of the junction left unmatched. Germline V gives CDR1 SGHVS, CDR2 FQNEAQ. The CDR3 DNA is TGTGCCAGCAGAGTGGGGACAGGGGCAGTCTACGAGCAGTACTTC. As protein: CASRVGTGAVYEQYF.

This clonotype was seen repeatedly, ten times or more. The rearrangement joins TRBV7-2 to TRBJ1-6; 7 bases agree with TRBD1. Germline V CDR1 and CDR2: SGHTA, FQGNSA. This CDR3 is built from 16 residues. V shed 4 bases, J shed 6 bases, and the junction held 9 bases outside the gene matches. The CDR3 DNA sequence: TGTGCCAGCAGCTCTCCGGGACAGCCGACTAATTCACCCCTCCACTTT. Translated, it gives CASSSPGQPTNSPLHF.

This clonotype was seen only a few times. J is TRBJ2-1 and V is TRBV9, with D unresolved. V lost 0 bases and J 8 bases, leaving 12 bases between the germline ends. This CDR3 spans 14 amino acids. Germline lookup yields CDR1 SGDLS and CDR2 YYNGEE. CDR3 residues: CASSVGALSDEQFF. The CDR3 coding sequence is TGTGCCAGCAGCGTAGGGGCCCTAAGCGATGAGCAGTTCTTC.

The chain's CDR3 is CSVEGADGYTF. CDR3 in DNA: TGCAGCGTCGAGGGGGCGGATGGCTACACCTTC. The chain combines TRBV29-1 with TRBJ1-2; 7 nucleotides match TRBD1. The CDR3 runs to 11 residues. The trim removed 6 bases at V and 6 bases at J, leaving 4 bases unmatched. Per germline, CDR1 SQVTM and CDR2 ANQGSEA.

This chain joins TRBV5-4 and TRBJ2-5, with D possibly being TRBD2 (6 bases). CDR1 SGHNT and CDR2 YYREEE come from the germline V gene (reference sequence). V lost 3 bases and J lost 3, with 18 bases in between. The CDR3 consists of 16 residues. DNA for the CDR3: TGTGCCAGCAGCTCAGGGTCAACAACGGGGGAAGAGACCCAGTACTTC. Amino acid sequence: CASSSGSTTGEETQYF. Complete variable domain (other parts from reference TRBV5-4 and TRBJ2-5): ETGVTQSPTHLIKTRGQQVTLRCSSQSGHNTVSWYQQALGQGPQFIFQYYREEENGRGNFPPRFSGLQFPNYSSELNVNALELDDSALYLCASSSGSTTGEETQYFGPGTRLLVL.

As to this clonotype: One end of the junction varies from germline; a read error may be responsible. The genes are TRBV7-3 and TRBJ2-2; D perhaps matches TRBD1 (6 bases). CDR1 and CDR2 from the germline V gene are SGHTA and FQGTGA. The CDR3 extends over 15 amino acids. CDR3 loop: CASSLTLQGAGELFF. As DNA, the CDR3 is TGTGCCAGCAGCTTAACCTTACAGGGTGCCGGGGAGCTTTTTTTT.

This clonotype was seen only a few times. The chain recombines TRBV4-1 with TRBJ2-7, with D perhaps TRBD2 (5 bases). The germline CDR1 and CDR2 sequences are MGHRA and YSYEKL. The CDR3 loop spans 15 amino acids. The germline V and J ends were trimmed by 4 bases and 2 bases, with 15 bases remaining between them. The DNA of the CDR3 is TGCGCCAGCAGCCTAGAGGGTACAGAGACCTACGAGCAGTACTTC. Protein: CASSLEGTETYEQYF.

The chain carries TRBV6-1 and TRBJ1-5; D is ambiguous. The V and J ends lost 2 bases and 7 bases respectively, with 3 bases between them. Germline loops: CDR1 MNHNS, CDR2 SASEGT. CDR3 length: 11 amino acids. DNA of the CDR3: TGTGCCAGCAGTGAAAGGCAGCCCCAGCATTTT. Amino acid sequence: CASSERQPQHF.

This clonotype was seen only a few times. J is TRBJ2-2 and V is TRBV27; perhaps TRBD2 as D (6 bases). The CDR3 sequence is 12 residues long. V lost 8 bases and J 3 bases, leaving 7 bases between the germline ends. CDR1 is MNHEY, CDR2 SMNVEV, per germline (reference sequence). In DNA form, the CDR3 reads TGTGCCAGCCGGAGGGACACCGGGGAGCTGTTTTTT. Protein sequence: CASRRDTGELFF.

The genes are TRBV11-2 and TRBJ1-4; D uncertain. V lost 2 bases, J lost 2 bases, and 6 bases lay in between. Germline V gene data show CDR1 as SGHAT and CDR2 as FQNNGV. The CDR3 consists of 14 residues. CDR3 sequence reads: CASSLRRTNEKLFF. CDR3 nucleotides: TGTGCCAGCAGCTTACGCCGCACTAATGAAAAACTGTTTTTT.

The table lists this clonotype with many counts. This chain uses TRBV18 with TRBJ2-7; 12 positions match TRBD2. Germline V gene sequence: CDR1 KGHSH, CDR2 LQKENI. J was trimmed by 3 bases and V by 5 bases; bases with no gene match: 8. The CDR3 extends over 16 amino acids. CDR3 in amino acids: CASSSTMTSGSYEQYF. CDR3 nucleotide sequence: TGTGCCAGCTCATCGACAATGACTAGCGGGAGCTACGAGCAGTACTTC.

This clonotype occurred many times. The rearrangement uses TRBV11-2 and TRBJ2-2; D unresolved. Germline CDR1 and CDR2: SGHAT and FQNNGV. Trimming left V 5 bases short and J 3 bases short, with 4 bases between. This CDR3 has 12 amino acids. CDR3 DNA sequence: TGTGCCAGCAGCCGGTACACCGGGGAGCTGTTTTTT. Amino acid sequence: CASSRYTGELFF. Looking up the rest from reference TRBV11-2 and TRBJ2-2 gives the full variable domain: EAGVAQSPRYKIIEKRQSVAFWCNPISGHATLYWYQQILGQGPKLLIQFQNNGVVDDSQLPKDRFSAERLKGVDSTLKIQPAKLEDSAVYLCASSRYTGELFFGEGSRLTVL.

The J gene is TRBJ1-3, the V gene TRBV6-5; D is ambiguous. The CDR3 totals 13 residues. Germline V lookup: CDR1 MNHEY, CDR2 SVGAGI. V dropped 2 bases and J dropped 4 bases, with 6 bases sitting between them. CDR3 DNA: TGTGCCAGCAGTTACATCGGGGGAAACACCATATATTTT. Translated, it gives CASSYIGGNTIYF.

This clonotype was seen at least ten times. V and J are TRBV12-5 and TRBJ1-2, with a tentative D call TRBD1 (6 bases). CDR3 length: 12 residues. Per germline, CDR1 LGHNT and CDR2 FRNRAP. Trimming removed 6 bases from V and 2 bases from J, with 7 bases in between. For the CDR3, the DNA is TGTGCTAGTGGAGACAGGAACTATGGCTACACCTTC. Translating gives CASGDRNYGYTF.

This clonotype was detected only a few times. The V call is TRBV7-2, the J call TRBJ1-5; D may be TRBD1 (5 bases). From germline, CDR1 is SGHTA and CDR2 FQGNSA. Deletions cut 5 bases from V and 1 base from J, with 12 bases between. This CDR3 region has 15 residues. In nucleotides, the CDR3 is TGTGCCAGCAGCCCCCAGTGGGGGAGCAATCAGCCCCAGCATTTT. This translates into CASSPQWGSNQPQHF.

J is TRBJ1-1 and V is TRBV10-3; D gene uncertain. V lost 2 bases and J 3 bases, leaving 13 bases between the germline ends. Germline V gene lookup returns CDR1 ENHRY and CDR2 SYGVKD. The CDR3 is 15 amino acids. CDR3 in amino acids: CAISEDGRKDTEAFF. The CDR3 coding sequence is TGTGCCATCAGTGAGGACGGGAGGAAGGACACTGAAGCTTTCTTT.

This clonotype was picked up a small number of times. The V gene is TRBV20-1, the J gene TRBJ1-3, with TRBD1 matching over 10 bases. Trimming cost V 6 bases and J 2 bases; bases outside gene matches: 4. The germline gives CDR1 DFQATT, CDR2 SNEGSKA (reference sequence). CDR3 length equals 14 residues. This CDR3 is CSAKGTGAGNTIYF. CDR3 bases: TGCAGTGCAAAAGGGACAGGGGCTGGAAACACCATATATTTT.

CDR3 region: CASSGGGQGESEQYF. CDR3 in DNA: TGTGCCAGCAGCGGGGGCGGACAGGGAGAATCCGAGCAGTACTTC. The rearrangement joins TRBV5-6 to TRBJ2-7; 8 bases line up with TRBD1. This CDR3 contains 15 residues. Germline V gives CDR1 SGHDT, CDR2 YYEEEE. Trimming cost V 4 bases and J 6 bases; bases outside gene matches: 12.

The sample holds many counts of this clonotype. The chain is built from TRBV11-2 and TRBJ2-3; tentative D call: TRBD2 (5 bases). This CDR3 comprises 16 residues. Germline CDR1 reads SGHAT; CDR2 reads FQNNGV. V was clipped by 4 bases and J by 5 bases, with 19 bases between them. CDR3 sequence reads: CASSSRASAGRDTQYF. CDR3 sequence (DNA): TGTGCCAGCAGCTCCCGGGCGTCGGCGGGCCGAGATACGCAGTATTTT.

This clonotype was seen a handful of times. The CDR3 sequence: CASSYTQAFGYTF. The DNA of the CDR3 is TGTGCCAGCAGTTACACACAGGCATTTGGCTACACCTTC. This chain uses TRBV6-2 or TRBV6-3 with TRBJ1-2, with a weak D call TRBD1 (5 bases). CDR3 length equals 13 residues. Per the germline V gene, CDR1 is MNHEY and CDR2 is SVGEGT. V gave up 2 bases and J gave up 7 bases, with 11 bases separating them.

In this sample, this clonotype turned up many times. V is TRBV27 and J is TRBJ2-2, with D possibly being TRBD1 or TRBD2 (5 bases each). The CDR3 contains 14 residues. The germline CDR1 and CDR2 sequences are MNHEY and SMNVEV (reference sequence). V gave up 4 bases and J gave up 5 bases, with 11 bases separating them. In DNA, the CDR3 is TGTGCCAGCAGTTCGAGGGGTTGGACCGGGGAGCTGTTTTTT. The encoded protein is CASSSRGWTGELFF.

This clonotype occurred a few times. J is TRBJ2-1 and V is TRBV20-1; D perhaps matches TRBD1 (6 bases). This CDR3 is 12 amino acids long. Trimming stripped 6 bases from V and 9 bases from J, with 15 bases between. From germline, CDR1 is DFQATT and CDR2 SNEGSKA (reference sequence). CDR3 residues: CSATKTGSEQFF. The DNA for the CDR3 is TGCAGTGCAACTAAAACAGGGAGTGAGCAGTTCTTC.